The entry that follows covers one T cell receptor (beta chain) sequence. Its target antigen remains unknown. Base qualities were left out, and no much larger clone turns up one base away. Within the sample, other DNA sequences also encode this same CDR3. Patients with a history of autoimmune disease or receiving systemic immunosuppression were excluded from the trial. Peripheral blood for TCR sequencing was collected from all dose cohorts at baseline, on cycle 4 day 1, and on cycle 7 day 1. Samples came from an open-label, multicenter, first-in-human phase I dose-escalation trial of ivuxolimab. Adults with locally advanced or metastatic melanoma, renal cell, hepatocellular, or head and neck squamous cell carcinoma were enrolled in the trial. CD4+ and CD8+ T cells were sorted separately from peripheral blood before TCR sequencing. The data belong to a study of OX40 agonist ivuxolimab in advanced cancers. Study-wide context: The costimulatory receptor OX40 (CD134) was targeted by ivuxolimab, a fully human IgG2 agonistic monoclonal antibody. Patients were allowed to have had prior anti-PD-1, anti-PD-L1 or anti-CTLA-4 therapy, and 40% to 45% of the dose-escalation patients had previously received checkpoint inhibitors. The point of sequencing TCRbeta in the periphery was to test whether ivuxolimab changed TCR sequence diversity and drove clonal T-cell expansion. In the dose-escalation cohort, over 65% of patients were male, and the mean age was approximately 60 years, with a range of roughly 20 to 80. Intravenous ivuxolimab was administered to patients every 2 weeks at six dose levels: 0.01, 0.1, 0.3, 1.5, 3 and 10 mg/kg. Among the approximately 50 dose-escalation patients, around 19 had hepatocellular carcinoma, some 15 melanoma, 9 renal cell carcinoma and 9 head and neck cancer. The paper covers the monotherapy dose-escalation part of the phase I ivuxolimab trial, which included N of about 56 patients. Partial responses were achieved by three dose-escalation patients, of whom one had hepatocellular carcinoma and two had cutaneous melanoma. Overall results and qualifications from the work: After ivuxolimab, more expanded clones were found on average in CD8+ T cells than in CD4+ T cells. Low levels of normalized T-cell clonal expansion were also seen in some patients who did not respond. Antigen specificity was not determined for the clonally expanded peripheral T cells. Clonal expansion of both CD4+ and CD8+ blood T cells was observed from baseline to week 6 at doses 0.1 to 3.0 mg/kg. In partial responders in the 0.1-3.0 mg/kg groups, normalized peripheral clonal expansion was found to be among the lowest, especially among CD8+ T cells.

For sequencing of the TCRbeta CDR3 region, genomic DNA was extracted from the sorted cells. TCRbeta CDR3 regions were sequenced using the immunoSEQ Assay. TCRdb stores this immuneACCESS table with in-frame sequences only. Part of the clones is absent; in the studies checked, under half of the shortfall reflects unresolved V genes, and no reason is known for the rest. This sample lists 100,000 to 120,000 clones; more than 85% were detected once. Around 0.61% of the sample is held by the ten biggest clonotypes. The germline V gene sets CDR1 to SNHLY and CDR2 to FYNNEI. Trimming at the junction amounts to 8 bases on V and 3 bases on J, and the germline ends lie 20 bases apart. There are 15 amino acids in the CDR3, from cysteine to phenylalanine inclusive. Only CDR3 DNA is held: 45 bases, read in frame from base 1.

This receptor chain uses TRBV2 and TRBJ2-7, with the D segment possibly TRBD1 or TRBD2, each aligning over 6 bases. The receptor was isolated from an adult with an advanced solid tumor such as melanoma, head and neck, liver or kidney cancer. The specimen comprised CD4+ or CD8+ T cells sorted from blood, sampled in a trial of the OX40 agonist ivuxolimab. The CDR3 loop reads CASGVGGRGDYEQYF. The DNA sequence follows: TGTGCCAGCGGGGTGGGGGGAAGGGGGGACTACGAGCAGTACTTC.